A single sample is the source of the 22 T cell receptor beta chains below, sequenced in a study of T cells in Graves' hyperthyroidism and ophthalmopathy. Amplification of TCR beta CDR3 regions was performed using RNA transcripts as template. The primer set for the first-round RT-PCR of the TCR CDR3 was HTBI. TCRdb independently ran MiXCR on the multiplex PCR reads; one entry per CDR3 protein. Here the sample spans roughly 400,000 distinct CDR3 sequences, around 15% being singletons. The sequencing sample was made of blood. These receptors were taken from a man in his fifties or sixties with Graves' ophthalmopathy.

This clonotype was seen only a few times. The rearrangement uses TRBV20-1 and TRBJ2-2; D is perhaps TRBD1 (6 bases). CDR3 length: 15 residues. In germline, CDR1 is DFQATT, CDR2 SNEGSKA (reference sequence). CDR3 amino acids: CRAVGAPRDTGELFF. In DNA form, the CDR3 reads TGCAGGGCAGTGGGGGCGCCAAGGGACACCGGGGAGCTGTTTTTT.

This clonotype was recorded many times. J is TRBJ2-6 and V is TRBV2; no clear D. The CDR3 has 15 amino acids. Germline V gene lookup returns CDR1 SNHLY and CDR2 FYNNEI. Trimming pared 6 bases from V and 0 bases from J, leaving 9 bases between. The CDR3 sequence is CASRDHASGANVLTF. The CDR3, as DNA: TGTGCCAGCAGAGATCATGCCTCTGGGGCCAACGTCCTGACTTTC.

The CDR3 region has the DNA TGCAGTGCCACTCACGATGGACACCTAGGATCGGATACGCAGTATTTT. Protein sequence: CSATHDGHLGSDTQYF. The chain recombines TRBV20-1 with TRBJ2-3, with D maybe TRBD1 (5 bases). This CDR3 contains 16 residues. Germline CDR1 reads DFQATT; CDR2 reads SNEGSKA (reference sequence). V lost 6 bases and J 6 bases, leaving 25 bases between the germline ends.

This clonotype was detected ten times or more. The chain combines TRBV2 with TRBJ2-7, with 9 nucleotides matching TRBD1. The trim removed 7 bases at V and 2 bases at J, leaving 6 bases unmatched. CDR1 and CDR2 (germline): SNHLY, FYNNEI. This CDR3 has 14 residues. In DNA, the CDR3 is TGTGCCAGCAAATCGGGACAGGGCACCTACGAGCAGTACTTC. As protein: CASKSGQGTYEQYF. The variable domain in full, completed from reference TRBV2 and TRBJ2-7, reads EPEVTQTPSHQVTQMGQEVILRCVPISNHLYFYWYRQILGQKVEFLVSFYNNEISEKSEIFDDQFSVERPDGSNFTLKIRSTKLEDSAMYFCASKSGQGTYEQYFGPGTRLTVT.

This clonotype was observed at least ten times. At one of its ends the junction is not consistent with the germline gene, which may arise from a read error. V and J are TRBV5-1 and TRBJ1-1; TRBD1 matches 7 bases. Germline CDR1 is SGHRS and CDR2 is YFSETQ. The CDR3 is made up of 14 amino acids. CDR3 residues: CASSPGQMNTEAFF. The CDR3 bases are TGTGCCAGCAGCCCGGGACAGATGAACACTGAAGCTTTCTTT.

The chain combines TRBV5-1 with TRBJ2-1; 7 bases align to TRBD2. V trimming: 3 bases; J trimming: 5 bases; junction bases outside the gene matches: 11. Germline CDR1 is SGHRS and CDR2 is YFSETQ. CDR3 length equals 16 residues. CDR3 in DNA: TGCGCCAGCAGCTCAAAACTAGCGACTACCAACAATGAGCAGTTCTTC. Its protein is CASSSKLATTNNEQFF.

This clonotype occurred many times. V and J are TRBV2 and TRBJ2-3; 9 bases fit TRBD2. The CDR3 runs 15 residues. Germline V gene sequence: CDR1 SNHLY, CDR2 FYNNEI. After removal of 4 bases from V and 0 bases from J, the junction contained 2 bases not matched to a gene. In DNA form, the CDR3 reads TGTGCCAGCAGTGCTAGCGGGATTAGCACAGATACGCAGTATTTT. The encoded protein is CASSASGISTDTQYF.

This clonotype occurred many times. V is TRBV7-8 and J is TRBJ2-7; D not resolved. The V end was cut by 1 base, the J end by 4 bases, with 14 bases between. Per germline, CDR1 SGHVS and CDR2 FQNEAQ. The CDR3 spans 15 residues. CDR3 sequence (DNA): TGTGCCAGCAGCTTAGTCCCTACCCTATGGTACGAGCAGTACTTC. As protein: CASSLVPTLWYEQYF.

This clonotype was seen ten or more times. V usage is TRBV20-1 and J usage is TRBJ1-2; D ambiguous. Germline-derived CDR1 and CDR2 are DFQATT and SNEGSKA (reference sequence). The germline V and J ends were trimmed by 3 bases and 6 bases, with 8 bases remaining between them. The CDR3 totals 11 residues. CDR3 sequence reads: CSASRLDGYTF. As DNA, the CDR3 is TGCAGTGCTAGCCGACTGGATGGCTACACCTTC.

Many counts were recorded for this clonotype. V is TRBV28 and J is TRBJ2-3, with TRBD2 matching over 13 bases. The trim removed 7 bases at V and 6 bases at J, leaving 13 bases unmatched. The CDR3 runs 17 residues. The V gene's germline CDR1 is MDHEN and CDR2 SYDVKM. This CDR3 reads CASIPPLRLAGGDTQYF. CDR3 nucleotides: TGTGCCAGCATTCCCCCCCTGAGACTAGCGGGAGGTGATACGCAGTATTTT.

This clonotype has a count of ten or more. The chain has TRBV11-2 and TRBJ1-1, with D uncertain. The CDR3 loop spans 13 amino acids. Trimming took off 5 bases at V and 2 bases at J, with 9 bases between the two ends. Germline V gives CDR1 SGHAT, CDR2 FQNNGV. The CDR3 nucleotides read TGTGCCAGCAGCCCGCAGACAAACACTGAAGCTTTCTTT. Translating gives CASSPQTNTEAFF.

The table lists this clonotype with many counts. This chain links TRBV20-1 with TRBJ2-1; TRBD2 agrees at 10 bases. Trimming cost V 2 bases and J 6 bases; bases outside gene matches: 1. Germline V lookup: CDR1 DFQATT, CDR2 SNEGSKA (reference sequence). The CDR3 contains 13 residues. The CDR3 is CSARPSGGNEQFF. The CDR3 DNA is TGCAGTGCTAGACCTAGCGGGGGCAATGAGCAGTTCTTC.

This clonotype showed up many times. The chain recombines TRBV30 with TRBJ1-5; 9 nucleotides align to TRBD1. The junction had 8 bases not matched to a gene; V was cut back by 0 bases and J by 11 bases. Germline values: CDR1 GTSNPN, CDR2 SVGIG (reference sequence). The CDR3 totals 14 residues. The CDR3: CAWSVRDRDFSQHF. CDR3 sequence (DNA): TGTGCCTGGAGTGTAAGGGACAGGGATTTCTCCCAGCATTTT.

This clonotype appeared a few times. The chain is built from TRBV29-1 and TRBJ2-7; TRBD2 matches at 10 bases. The CDR3 sequence is 14 residues long. Germline-derived CDR1 and CDR2 are SQVTM and ANQGSEA. V lost 5 bases and J lost 7; bases outside the gene matches: 11. The CDR3 nucleotides are TGCAGCGTTAGACCTAGCGGGAGACTTAGGGAGCAGTACTTC. It codes for CSVRPSGRLREQYF.

The chain links TRBV15 to TRBJ2-4, with 8 bases that match TRBD2. Germline loops: CDR1 LNHNV, CDR2 YYDKDF (reference sequence). This CDR3 spans 15 amino acids. J gave up 6 bases and V 0 bases, and 4 bases lay outside the gene matches. The CDR3 bases are TGTGCCACCAGCAGAGATGGCCTAGCGGGAAACATTCAGTACTTC. The encoded protein is CATSRDGLAGNIQYF.

There are a few counts of this clonotype. The J gene is TRBJ2-1, the V gene TRBV6-2 or TRBV6-3, with D possibly being TRBD2 (6 bases). This CDR3 is 15 amino acids long. In germline, CDR1 is MNHEY, CDR2 SVGEGT. Trimming left V 6 bases short and J 10 bases short, with 22 bases between. The CDR3 nucleotides read TGTGCCAGCAGCCTCTACCTCATGGGGGGTGGCGAGCAGTTCTTC. Its translation is CASSLYLMGGGEQFF.

The chain uses TRBV7-9 and TRBJ2-7; 11 bases fit TRBD2. Germline lookup yields CDR1 SEHNR and CDR2 FQNEAQ (reference sequence). With 5 bases clipped from V and 0 bases from J, the junction kept 6 bases outside the gene matches. This CDR3 is 16 amino acids long. The CDR3 loop reads CASSRPTSGTSYEQYF. In nucleotides, the CDR3 is TGTGCCAGCAGCCGGCCGACTAGCGGGACCTCCTACGAGCAGTACTTC. Using reference TRBV7-9 and TRBJ2-7 for the parts outside the CDR3, the full variable domain is DTGVSQNPRHKITKRGQNVTFRCDPISEHNRLYWYRQTLGQGPEFLTYFQNEAQLEKSRLLSDRFSAERPKGSFSTLEIQRTEQGDSAMYLCASSRPTSGTSYEQYFGPGTRLTVT.

The table lists this clonotype with many counts. The CDR3 nucleotides read TGTGCCAGCAGCCTGGACATCGCGGGAGAGCAGTACTTC. It is translated as CASSLDIAGEQYF. The gene calls are TRBV7-3 and TRBJ2-7; the D gene is possibly TRBD2 (6 bases). The CDR3 has 13 residues. Looked up from germline, CDR1 is SGHTA and CDR2 is FQGTGA. Trimming left V 5 bases short and J 7 bases short, with 15 bases between. The entire variable domain, with the rest obtained from reference TRBV7-3 and TRBJ2-7, is as follows: GAGVSQTPSNKVTEKGKYVELRCDPISGHTALYWYRQSLGQGPEFLIYFQGTGAADDSGLPNDRFFAVRPEGSVSTLKIQRTERGDSAVYLCASSLDIAGEQYFGPGTRLTVT.

The rearrangement joins TRBV24-1 to TRBJ2-7; D is unresolved. V lost 4 bases and J lost 3, with 9 bases in between. The germline CDR1 and CDR2 sequences are KGHDR and SFDVKD. This CDR3 contains 13 residues. CDR3 protein: CATSETGNYEQYF. The CDR3 DNA is TGTGCCACCAGTGAAACGGGCAACTACGAGCAGTACTTC.

This clonotype was detected a few times. This chain joins TRBV6-1 and TRBJ2-6; 10 bases are shared with TRBD1. There are 19 residues in the CDR3. CDR1 and CDR2 (germline): MNHNS, SASEGT. The J segment lost 2 bases and the V segment lost 7 bases, leaving 14 bases of the junction unmatched. The DNA of the CDR3 is TGTGCCAGCAATAGAGGGGGTGGGACAGGGGTAACTGGGGCCAACGTCCTGACTTTC. Protein product: CASNRGGGTGVTGANVLTF.

In its sample, this clonotype was seen many times. The chain joins TRBV20-1 to TRBJ2-7; 9 positions match TRBD2. The CDR3 contains 14 residues. The V segment lost 5 bases and the J segment 3 bases; nucleotides outside the gene matches: 8. Germline assignment: CDR1 DFQATT and CDR2 SNEGSKA (reference sequence). The CDR3, as DNA: TGCAGTGCTTACGCTAGCGGGAAGGACTACGAGCAGTACTTC. It specifies CSAYASGKDYEQYF.

This clonotype was counted many times. The chain uses TRBV10-1 and TRBJ2-5; D is unclear. CDR1 is WNHNN, CDR2 SYGVQD, per germline (reference sequence). Trimming took 7 bases from V and 1 from J, leaving 10 bases between them. The CDR3 spans 13 residues. CDR3 region: CASNRDLQETQYF. CDR3 nucleotides: TGCGCCAGCAACAGAGACCTCCAAGAGACCCAGTACTTC.